This T cell receptor (beta chain) was profiled in a study of blood T cell repertoires in COVID-19. Study as a whole: Samples representing acute and convalescent COVID-19 were sourced from the United States, Italy and Spain. Sources were T cells, B-cell-depleted T cells, or PBMCs; the material itself was cDNA or gDNA.

CDR3 length equals 12 residues. V lost 6 bases and J lost 5, with 10 bases in between. Germline lookup yields CDR1 KGHSH and CDR2 LQKENI. Under the authors' procedure: Amplified reference gene primers provided the basis for estimating nucleated cell counts. Some clones are missing from TCRdb's copy, which holds only in-frame ones; the method was immunoSEQ multiplex PCR. That table furnishes V, J and clone size, whereas the DNA furnished D and trimming. Of about 380,000 clones listed, 81% are singletons. Sequences were obtained from peripheral blood. The sequence was obtained from a human donor with acute or convalescent COVID-19. The donor label of this sample is uncertain. The chain couples TRBV18 to TRBJ1-1; D ambiguous. The CDR3 region is CASSSQNTEAFF. CDR3 bases: TGTGCCAGCTCGTCACAGAATACTGAAGCTTTCTTT.